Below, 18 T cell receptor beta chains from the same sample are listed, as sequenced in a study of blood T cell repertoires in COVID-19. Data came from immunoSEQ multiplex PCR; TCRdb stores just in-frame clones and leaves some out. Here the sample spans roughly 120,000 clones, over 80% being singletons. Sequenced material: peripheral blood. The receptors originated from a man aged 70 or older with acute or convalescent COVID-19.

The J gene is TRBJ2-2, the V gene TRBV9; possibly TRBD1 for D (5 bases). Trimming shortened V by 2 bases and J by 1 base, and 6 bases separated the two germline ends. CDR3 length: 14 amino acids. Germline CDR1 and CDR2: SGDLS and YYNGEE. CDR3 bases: TGTGCCAGCAGCGTCGGACAGAACACCGGGGAGCTGTTTTTT. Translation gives CASSVGQNTGELFF. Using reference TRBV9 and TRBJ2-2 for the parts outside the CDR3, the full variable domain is DSGVTQTPKHLITATGQRVTLRCSPRSGDLSVYWYQQSLDQGLQFLIQYYNGEERAKGNILERFSAQQFPDLHSELNLSSLELGDSALYFCASSVGQNTGELFFGEGSRLTVL.

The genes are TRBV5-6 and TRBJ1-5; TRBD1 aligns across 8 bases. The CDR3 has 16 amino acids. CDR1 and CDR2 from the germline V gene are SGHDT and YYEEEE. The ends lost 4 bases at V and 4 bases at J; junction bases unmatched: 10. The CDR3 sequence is CASSQKGQGWNQPQHF. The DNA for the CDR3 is TGTGCCAGCAGCCAGAAAGGACAGGGATGGAATCAGCCCCAGCATTTT.

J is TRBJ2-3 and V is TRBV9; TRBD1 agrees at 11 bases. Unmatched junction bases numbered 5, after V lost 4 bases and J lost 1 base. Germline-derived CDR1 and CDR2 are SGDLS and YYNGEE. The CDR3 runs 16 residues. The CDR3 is CASSPRGQGGTDTQYF. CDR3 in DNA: TGTGCCAGCAGCCCTCGGGGACAGGGGGGCACAGATACGCAGTATTTT.

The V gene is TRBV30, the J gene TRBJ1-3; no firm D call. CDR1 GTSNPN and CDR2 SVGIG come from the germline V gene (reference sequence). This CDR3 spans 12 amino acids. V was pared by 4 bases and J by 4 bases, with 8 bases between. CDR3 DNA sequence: TGTGCCTGGACCGGGTCCGGAAACACCATATATTTT. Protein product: CAWTGSGNTIYF.

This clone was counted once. CDR3 protein: CASSLAGTGRGYTF. CDR3 bases: TGTGCCAGCAGCTTAGCGGGGACAGGGCGCGGCTACACCTTC. The rearrangement joins TRBV7-8 to TRBJ1-2, with 9 bases matching TRBD1. This CDR3 region has 14 residues. Germline assignment: CDR1 SGHVS and CDR2 FQNEAQ. The trim removed 0 bases at V and 8 bases at J, leaving 4 bases unmatched.

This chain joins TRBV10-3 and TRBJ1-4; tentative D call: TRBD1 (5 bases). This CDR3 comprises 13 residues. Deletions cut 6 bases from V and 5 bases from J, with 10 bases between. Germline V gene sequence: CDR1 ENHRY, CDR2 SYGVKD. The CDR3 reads CAIRSQGNEKLFF. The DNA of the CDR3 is TGTGCCATCAGGTCCCAGGGCAATGAAAAACTGTTTTTT.

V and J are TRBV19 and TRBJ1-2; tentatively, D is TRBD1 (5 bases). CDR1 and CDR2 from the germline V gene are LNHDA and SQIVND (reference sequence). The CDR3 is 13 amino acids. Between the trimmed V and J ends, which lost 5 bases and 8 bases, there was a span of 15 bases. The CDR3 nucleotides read TGTGCCAGTAGTCCAGGGTCGGGTTACGGCTACACCTTC. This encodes CASSPGSGYGYTF. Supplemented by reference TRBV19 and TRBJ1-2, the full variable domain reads DGGITQSPKYLFRKEGQNVTLSCEQNLNHDAMYWYRQDPGQGLRLIYYSQIVNDFQKGDIAEGYSVSREKKESFPLTVTSAQKNPTAFYLCASSPGSGYGYTFGSGTRLTVV.

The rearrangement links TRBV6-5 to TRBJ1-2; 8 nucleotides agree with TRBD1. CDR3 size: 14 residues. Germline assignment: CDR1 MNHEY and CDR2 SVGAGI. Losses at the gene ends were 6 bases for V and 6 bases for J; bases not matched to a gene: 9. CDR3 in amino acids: CASRMDRVRHGYTF. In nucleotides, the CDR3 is TGTGCCAGCAGGATGGACAGGGTCAGGCATGGCTACACCTTC.

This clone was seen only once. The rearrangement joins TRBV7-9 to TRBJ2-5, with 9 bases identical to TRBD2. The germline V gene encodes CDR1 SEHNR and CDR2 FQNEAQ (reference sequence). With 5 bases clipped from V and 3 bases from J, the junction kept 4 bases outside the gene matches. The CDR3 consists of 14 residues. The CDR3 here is CASSPRLAEETQYF. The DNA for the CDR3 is TGTGCCAGCAGCCCGCGACTAGCGGAAGAGACCCAGTACTTC.

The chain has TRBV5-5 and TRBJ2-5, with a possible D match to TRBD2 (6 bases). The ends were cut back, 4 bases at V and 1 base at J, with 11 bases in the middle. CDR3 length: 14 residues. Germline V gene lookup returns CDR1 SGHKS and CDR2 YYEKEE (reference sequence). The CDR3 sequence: CASSAGGAQETQYF. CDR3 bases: TGTGCCAGCAGCGCCGGAGGGGCCCAAGAGACCCAGTACTTC.

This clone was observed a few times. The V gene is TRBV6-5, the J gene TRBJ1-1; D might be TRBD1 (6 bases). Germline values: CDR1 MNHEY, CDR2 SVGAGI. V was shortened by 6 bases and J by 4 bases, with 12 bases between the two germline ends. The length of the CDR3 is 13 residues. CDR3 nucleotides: TGTGCCAGCAGGGACAGCTGGGTCACTGAAGCTTTCTTT. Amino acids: CASRDSWVTEAFF.

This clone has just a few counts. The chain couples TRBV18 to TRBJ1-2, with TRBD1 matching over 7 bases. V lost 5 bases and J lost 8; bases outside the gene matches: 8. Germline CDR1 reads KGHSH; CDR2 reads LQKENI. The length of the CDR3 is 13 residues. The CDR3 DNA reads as TGTGCCAGCTCATACGACAGGGCGGGAGGCTACACCTTC. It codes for CASSYDRAGGYTF.

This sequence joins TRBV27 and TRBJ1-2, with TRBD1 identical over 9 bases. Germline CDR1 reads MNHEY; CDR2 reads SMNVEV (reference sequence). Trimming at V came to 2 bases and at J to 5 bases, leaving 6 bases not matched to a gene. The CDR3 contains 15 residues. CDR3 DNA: TGTGCCAGCAGTTTAGTGACAGGGGGTTATTATGGCTACACCTTC. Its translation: CASSLVTGGYYGYTF.

The CDR3 nucleotides are TGTGCCAGCAGCCGTCCTTCCGGGGGGGCTATCTACGAGCAGTACTTC. Residues: CASSRPSGGAIYEQYF. This chain joins TRBV5-4 and TRBJ2-7; 8 bases map to TRBD2. Losses at the gene ends were 4 bases for V and 3 bases for J; bases not matched to a gene: 12. CDR1 and CDR2 (germline): SGHNT, YYREEE (reference sequence). This CDR3 contains 16 residues.

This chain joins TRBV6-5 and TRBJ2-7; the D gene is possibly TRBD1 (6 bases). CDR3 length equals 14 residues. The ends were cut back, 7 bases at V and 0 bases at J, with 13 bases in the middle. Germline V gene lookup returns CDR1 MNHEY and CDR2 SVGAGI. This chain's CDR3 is CASKWDTSSYEQYF. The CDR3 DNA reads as TGTGCCAGCAAATGGGACACGAGCTCCTACGAGCAGTACTTC.

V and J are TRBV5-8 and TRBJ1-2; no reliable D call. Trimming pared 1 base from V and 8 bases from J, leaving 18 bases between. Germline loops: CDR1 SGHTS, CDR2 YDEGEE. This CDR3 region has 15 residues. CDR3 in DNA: TGTGCCAGCAGCTTGTTGGTTCGGAGCCCCGGGGGCTACACCTTC. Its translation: CASSLLVRSPGGYTF.

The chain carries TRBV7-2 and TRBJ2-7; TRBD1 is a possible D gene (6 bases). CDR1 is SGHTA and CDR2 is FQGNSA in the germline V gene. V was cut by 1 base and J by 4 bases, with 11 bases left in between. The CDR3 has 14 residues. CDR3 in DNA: TGTGCCAGCAGCTTAGGTGGCAGGGGTTACGAGCAGTACTTC. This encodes CASSLGGRGYEQYF.

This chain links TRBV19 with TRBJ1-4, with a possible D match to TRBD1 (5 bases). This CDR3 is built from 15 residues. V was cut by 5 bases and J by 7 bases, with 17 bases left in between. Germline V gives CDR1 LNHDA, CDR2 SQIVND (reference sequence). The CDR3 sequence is CASSDRMIRPEKLFF. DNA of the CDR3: TGTGCCAGTAGTGACAGAATGATCAGGCCTGAAAAACTGTTTTTT.